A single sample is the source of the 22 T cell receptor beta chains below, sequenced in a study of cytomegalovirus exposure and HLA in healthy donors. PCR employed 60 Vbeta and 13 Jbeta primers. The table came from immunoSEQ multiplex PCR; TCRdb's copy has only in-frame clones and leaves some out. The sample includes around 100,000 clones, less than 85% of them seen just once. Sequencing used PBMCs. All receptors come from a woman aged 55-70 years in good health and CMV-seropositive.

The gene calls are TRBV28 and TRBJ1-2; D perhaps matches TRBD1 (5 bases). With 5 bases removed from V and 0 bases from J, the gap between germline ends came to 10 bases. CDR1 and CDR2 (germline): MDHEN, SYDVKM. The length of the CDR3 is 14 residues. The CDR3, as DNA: TGTGCCAGCAGTAGCAGGGTTACTAACTATGGCTACACCTTC. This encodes CASSSRVTNYGYTF.

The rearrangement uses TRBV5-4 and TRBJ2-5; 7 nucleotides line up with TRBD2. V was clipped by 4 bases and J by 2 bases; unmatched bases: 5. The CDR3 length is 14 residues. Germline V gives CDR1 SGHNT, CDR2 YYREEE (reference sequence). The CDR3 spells CASSHGTTQETQYF. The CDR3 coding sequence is TGTGCCAGCAGCCACGGGACTACTCAAGAGACCCAGTACTTC.

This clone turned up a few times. CDR3 DNA: TGTGCCAGCATCCCCACGGGACAGTTGAACACTGAAGCTTTCTTT. As protein: CASIPTGQLNTEAFF. The chain has TRBV6-6 and TRBJ1-1, with 7 bases that match TRBD1. The J segment lost 0 bases and the V segment lost 7 bases, leaving 8 bases of the junction unmatched. Germline values: CDR1 MNHNY, CDR2 SVGAGI (reference sequence). The CDR3 has 15 amino acids.

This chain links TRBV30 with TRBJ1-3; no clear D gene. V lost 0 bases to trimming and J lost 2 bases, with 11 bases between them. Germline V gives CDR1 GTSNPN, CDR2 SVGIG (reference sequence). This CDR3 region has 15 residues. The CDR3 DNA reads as TGTGCCTGGAGTGTAATGCGGTCTACTGGAAACACCATATATTTT. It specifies CAWSVMRSTGNTIYF.

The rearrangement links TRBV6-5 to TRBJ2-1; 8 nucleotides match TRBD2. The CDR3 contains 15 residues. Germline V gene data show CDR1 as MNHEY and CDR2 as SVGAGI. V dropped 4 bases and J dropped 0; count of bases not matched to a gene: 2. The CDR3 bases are TGTGCCAGCAGTTTTGGACTAGCCTCCTACAATGAGCAGTTCTTC. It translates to CASSFGLASYNEQFF.

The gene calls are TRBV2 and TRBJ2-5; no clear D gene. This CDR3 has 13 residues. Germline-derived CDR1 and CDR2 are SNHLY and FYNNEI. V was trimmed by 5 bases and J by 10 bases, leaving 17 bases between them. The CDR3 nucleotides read TGTGCCAGCAGTTTAAATAAACTCTATGACCAGTACTTC. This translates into CASSLNKLYDQYF.

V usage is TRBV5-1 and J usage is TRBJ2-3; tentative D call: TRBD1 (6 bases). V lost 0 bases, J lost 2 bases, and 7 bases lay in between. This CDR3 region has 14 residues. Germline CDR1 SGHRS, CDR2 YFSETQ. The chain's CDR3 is CASSLDRATDTQYF. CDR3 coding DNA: TGCGCCAGCAGCTTGGACAGGGCCACAGATACGCAGTATTTT.

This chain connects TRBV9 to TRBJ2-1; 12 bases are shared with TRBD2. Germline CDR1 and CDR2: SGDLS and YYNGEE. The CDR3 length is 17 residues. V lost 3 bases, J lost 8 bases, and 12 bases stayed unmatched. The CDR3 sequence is CASSAPRASGRDDEQFF. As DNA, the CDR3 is TGTGCCAGCAGCGCCCCTAGGGCTAGCGGGAGGGACGATGAGCAGTTCTTC.

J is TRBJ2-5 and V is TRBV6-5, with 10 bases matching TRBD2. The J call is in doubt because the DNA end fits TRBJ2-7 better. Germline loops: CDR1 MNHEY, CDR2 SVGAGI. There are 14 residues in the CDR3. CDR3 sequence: CASSEREGRYEQYF. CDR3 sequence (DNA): TGTGCCAGCAGTGAGCGGGAGGGCCGATACGAGCAGTACTTC.

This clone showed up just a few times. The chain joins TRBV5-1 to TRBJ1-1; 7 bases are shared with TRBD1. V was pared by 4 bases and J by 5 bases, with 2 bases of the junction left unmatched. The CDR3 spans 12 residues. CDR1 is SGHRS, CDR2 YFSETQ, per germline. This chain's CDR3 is CASSTGDTEAFF. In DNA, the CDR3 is TGCGCCAGCAGCACAGGGGATACTGAAGCTTTCTTT.

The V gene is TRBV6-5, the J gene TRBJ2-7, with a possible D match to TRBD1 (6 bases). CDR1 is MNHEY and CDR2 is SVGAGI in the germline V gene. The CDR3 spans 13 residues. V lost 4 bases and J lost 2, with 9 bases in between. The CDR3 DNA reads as TGTGCCAGCAGTTCGACAGGAACCTACGAGCAGTACTTC. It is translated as CASSSTGTYEQYF.

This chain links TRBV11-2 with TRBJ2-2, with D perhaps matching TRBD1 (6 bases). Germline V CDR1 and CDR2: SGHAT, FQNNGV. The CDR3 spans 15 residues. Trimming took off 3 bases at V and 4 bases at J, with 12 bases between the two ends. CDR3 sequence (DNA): TGTGCCAGCAGCTTGTATCAGGGGAGCACCGGGGAGCTGTTTTTT. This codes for CASSLYQGSTGELFF.

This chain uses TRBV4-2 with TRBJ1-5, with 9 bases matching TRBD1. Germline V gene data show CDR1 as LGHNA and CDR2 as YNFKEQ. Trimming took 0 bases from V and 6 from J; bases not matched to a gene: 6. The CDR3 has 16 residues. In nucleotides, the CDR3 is TGTGCCAGCAGCCAAGAGGCGGACAGGGGACGTCAGCCCCAGCATTTT. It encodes CASSQEADRGRQPQHF.

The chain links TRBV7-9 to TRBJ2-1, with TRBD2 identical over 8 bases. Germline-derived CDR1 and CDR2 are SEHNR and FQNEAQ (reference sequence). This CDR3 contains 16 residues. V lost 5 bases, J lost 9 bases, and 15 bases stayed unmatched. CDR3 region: CASSLSTGLASGEQFF. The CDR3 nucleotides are TGTGCCAGCAGCCTAAGCACCGGACTAGCTTCTGGTGAGCAGTTCTTC.

This CDR3 is CASTLRPRDTEAFF. The CDR3, as DNA: TGTGCCAGCACCCTAAGGCCGAGGGACACTGAAGCTTTCTTT. The V and J genes are TRBV6-1 and TRBJ1-1; the D is unclear. Per the germline V gene, CDR1 is MNHNS and CDR2 is SASEGT. V was pared by 7 bases and J by 3 bases, with 15 bases between. This CDR3 is 14 amino acids long.

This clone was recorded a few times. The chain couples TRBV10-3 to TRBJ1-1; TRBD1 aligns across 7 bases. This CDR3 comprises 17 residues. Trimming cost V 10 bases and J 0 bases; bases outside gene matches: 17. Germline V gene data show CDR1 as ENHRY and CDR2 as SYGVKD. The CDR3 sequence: CATRLTGTVPMNTEAFF. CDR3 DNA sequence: TGTGCCACCCGTCTGACAGGGACCGTCCCGATGAACACTGAAGCTTTCTTT.

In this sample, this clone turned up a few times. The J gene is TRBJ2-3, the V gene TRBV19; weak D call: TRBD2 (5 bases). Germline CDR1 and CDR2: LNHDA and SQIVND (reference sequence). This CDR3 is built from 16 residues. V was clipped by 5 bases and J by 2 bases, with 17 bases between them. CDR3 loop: CASSSPPGIHTDTQYF. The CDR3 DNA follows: TGTGCCAGTAGTTCCCCTCCGGGGATCCACACAGATACGCAGTATTTT.

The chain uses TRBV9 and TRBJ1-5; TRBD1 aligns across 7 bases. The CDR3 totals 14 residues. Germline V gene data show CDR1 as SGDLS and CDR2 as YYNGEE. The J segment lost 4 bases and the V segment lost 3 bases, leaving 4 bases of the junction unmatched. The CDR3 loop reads CASSAGTANQPQHF. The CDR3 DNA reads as TGTGCCAGCAGCGCCGGGACAGCTAATCAGCCCCAGCATTTT.

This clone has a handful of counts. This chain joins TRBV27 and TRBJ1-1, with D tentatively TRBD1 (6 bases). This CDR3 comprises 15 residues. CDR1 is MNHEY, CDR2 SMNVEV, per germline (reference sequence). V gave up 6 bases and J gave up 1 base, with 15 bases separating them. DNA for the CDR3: TGTGCCAGCAGCGACCCAGGGGTACCGAACACTGAAGCTTTCTTT. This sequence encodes CASSDPGVPNTEAFF.

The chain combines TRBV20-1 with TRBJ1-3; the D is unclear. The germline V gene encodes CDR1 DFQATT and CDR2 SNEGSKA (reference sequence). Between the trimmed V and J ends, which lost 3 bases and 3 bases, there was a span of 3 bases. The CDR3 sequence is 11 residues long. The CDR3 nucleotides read TGCAGTGCTAGCAATGGAAACACCATATATTTT. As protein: CSASNGNTIYF.

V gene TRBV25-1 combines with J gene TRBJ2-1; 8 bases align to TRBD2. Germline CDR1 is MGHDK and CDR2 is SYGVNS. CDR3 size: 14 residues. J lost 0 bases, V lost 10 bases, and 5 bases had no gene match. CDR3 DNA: TGTGCCATCGGGGGGGAGCCCTCCTACAATGAGCAGTTCTTC. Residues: CAIGGEPSYNEQFF.

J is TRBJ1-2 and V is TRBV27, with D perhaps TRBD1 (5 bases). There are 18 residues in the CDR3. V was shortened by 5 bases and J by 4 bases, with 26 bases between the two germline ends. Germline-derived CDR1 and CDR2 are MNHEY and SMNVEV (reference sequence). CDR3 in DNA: TGTGCCAGCAGTCCAGGCCTGTCCGGACACCGACCTTCCTATGGCTACACCTTC. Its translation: CASSPGLSGHRPSYGYTF.